Listed below are T cell receptor beta chains from one sample, sequenced in a study of control samples from healthy donors and cancer patients. Measured with immunoSEQ multiplex PCR; TCRdb has only the in-frame clones, and not every one. The sample shows 350,000 to 450,000 clones, around 90% of them seen only once. Sequencing used PBMCs. These TCRs come from a man aged 35 to 55 with head and neck cancer. Both conserved end residues are part of each CDR3. The order of the fields is J gene, V gene, CDR3 protein.

j_gene: TRBJ2-2; v_gene: TRBV27; CDR3aa: CASSPGTSGSLNTGELFF
j_gene: TRBJ2-7; v_gene: TRBV7-9; CDR3aa: CASSPGYEQYF
j_gene: TRBJ1-5; v_gene: TRBV28; CDR3aa: CASSGGKGGQPQHF
j_gene: TRBJ2-4; v_gene: TRBV28; CDR3aa: CASSLGGFGTSGINGDGQYF
j_gene: TRBJ1-5; v_gene: TRBV4-1; CDR3aa: CASSQDRQGPQPQHF
j_gene: TRBJ2-7; v_gene: TRBV9; CDR3aa: CASSQASGGDEQYF
j_gene: TRBJ1-4; v_gene: TRBV30; CDR3aa: CARATDGEKLFF
j_gene: TRBJ2-7; v_gene: TRBV6-5; CDR3aa: CASSYQGLAGEEQYF
j_gene: TRBJ2-5; v_gene: TRBV7-3; CDR3aa: CASSLIQGETQYF
j_gene: TRBJ2-7; v_gene: TRBV6-4; CDR3aa: CASRHGRNEQYF
j_gene: TRBJ1-4; v_gene: TRBV19; CDR3aa: CASKVFGTAVTNEKLFF
j_gene: TRBJ2-1; v_gene: TRBV3-1/TRBV3-2; CDR3aa: CASSQDLLAGYYNEQFF
j_gene: TRBJ2-2; v_gene: TRBV19; CDR3aa: CASSAETSVNTGELFF
j_gene: TRBJ2-2; v_gene: TRBV9; CDR3aa: CASSSDRVFLNTGELFF
j_gene: TRBJ2-3; v_gene: TRBV3-1/TRBV3-2; CDR3aa: CASSQDLADTDTQYF
j_gene: TRBJ2-7; v_gene: TRBV5-5; CDR3aa: CASSVDREASYEQYF
j_gene: TRBJ1-1; v_gene: TRBV28; CDR3aa: CASSLDVPGPFGRSGTEAFF
j_gene: TRBJ1-2; v_gene: TRBV12-3/TRBV12-4; CDR3aa: CASSLFSAGYTF
j_gene: TRBJ2-7; v_gene: TRBV28; CDR3aa: CASSYEQYF
j_gene: TRBJ1-3; v_gene: TRBV6-5; CDR3aa: CASRTAGNTIYF
j_gene: TRBJ2-2; v_gene: TRBV7-6; CDR3aa: CASSLEARHTGELFF
j_gene: TRBJ1-1; v_gene: TRBV7-8; CDR3aa: CATRFQGPRGTEAFF
j_gene: TRBJ2-1; v_gene: TRBV6-6; CDR3aa: CASSYRYNEQFF
j_gene: TRBJ2-7; v_gene: TRBV30; CDR3aa: CAFTGGARGEQYF
j_gene: TRBJ2-3; v_gene: TRBV28; CDR3aa: CASSLSRGVVDTQYF
j_gene: TRBJ2-1; v_gene: TRBV28; CDR3aa: CASSRGTGVSYNEQFF
j_gene: TRBJ1-3; v_gene: TRBV4-2; CDR3aa: CASSPPRGQDSGNTIYF
j_gene: TRBJ2-3; v_gene: TRBV5-6; CDR3aa: CASSLFQGRTDTQYF
j_gene: TRBJ2-1; v_gene: TRBV24-1; CDR3aa: CATSDLVPGGGLYNEQFF
j_gene: TRBJ2-7; v_gene: TRBV30; CDR3aa: CAWTGRSVYEQYF
j_gene: TRBJ2-2; v_gene: TRBV7-2; CDR3aa: CASGTGSTPGELFF
j_gene: TRBJ2-7; v_gene: TRBV27; CDR3aa: CASSFSTGMYEQYF
j_gene: TRBJ1-2; v_gene: TRBV6-5; CDR3aa: CASSLRTGLPIFGYTF
j_gene: TRBJ2-2; v_gene: TRBV6-5; CDR3aa: CASTRGDPNTGELFF
j_gene: TRBJ2-2; v_gene: TRBV24-1; CDR3aa: CATSDSGSANTGELFF
j_gene: TRBJ2-3; v_gene: TRBV5-4; CDR3aa: CASSLLADTQYF
j_gene: TRBJ2-1; v_gene: TRBV7-6; CDR3aa: CASSITGGYNEQFF
j_gene: TRBJ2-1; v_gene: TRBV24-1; CDR3aa: CATSRGGQGARNEQFF
j_gene: TRBJ1-5; v_gene: TRBV6-2/TRBV6-3; CDR3aa: CASSYDRVSNQPQHF
j_gene: TRBJ1-4; v_gene: TRBV9; CDR3aa: CASSVTGGPTNEKLFF
j_gene: TRBJ2-5; v_gene: TRBV19; CDR3aa: CASSITGGGPRETQYF
j_gene: TRBJ2-1; v_gene: TRBV7-2; CDR3aa: CASSLLAYEQFF
j_gene: TRBJ2-3; v_gene: TRBV4-3; CDR3aa: CASSQEGGGEPDTQYF
j_gene: TRBJ2-3; v_gene: TRBV9; CDR3aa: CASSPRLLRDTQYF
j_gene: TRBJ2-2; v_gene: TRBV18; CDR3aa: CASSPEGPGSNTGELFF